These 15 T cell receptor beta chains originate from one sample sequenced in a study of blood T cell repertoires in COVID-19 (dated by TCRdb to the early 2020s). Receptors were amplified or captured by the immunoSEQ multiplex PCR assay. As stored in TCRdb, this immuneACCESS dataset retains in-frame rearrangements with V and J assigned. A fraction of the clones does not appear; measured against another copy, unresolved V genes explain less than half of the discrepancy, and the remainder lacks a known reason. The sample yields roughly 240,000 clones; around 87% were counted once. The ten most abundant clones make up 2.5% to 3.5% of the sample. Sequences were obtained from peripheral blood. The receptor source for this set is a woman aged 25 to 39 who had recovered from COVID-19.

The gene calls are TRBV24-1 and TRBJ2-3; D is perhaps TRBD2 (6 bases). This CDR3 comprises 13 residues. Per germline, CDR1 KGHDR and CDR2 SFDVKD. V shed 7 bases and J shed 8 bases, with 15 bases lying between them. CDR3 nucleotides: TGTGCCACCAGGGACTCCCTCGGGGGTACGCAGTATTTT. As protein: CATRDSLGGTQYF.

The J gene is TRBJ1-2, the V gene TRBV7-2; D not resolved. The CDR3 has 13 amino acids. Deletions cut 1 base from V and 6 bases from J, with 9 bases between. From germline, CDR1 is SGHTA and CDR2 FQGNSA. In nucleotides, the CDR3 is TGTGCCAGCAGCTTAGGCTATCGAGATGGCTACACCTTC. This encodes CASSLGYRDGYTF. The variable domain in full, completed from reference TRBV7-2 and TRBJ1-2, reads GAGVSQSPSNKVTEKGKDVELRCDPISGHTALYWYRQSLGQGLEFLIYFQGNSAPDKSGLPSDRFSAERTGGSVSTLTIQRTQQEDSAVYLCASSLGYRDGYTFGSGTRLTVV.

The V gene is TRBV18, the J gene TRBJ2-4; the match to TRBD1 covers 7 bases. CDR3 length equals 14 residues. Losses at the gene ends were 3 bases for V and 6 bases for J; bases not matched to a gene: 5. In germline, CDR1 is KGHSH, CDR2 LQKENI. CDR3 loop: CASSPTNRGNIQYF. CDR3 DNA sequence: TGTGCCAGCTCACCTACGAACAGGGGAAACATTCAGTACTTC.

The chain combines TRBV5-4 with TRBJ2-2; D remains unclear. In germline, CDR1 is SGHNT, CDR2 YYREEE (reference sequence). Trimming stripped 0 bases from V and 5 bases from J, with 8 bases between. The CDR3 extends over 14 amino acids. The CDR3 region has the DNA TGTGCCAGCAGCTTGGGGCAGAGGACCGGGGAGCTGTTTTTT. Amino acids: CASSLGQRTGELFF.

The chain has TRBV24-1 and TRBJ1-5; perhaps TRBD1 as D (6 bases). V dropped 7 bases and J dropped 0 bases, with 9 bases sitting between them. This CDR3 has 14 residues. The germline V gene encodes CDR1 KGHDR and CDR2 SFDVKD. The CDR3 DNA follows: TGTGCCACCAGCCAAGGGGGTAGCAATCAGCCCCAGCATTTT. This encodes CATSQGGSNQPQHF.

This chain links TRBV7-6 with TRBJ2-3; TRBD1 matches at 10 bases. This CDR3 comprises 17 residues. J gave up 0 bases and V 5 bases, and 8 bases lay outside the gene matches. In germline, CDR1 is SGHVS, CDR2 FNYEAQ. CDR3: CASSLTGTGVSTDTQYF. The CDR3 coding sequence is TGTGCCAGCAGCCTAACAGGGACAGGGGTTAGCACAGATACGCAGTATTTT.

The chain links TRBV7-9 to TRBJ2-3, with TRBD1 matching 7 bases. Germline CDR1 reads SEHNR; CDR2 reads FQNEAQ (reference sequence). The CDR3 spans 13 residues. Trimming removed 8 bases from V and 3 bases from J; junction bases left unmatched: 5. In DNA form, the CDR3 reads TGTGCCAGCGAAGACAGGGTAACAGATACGCAGTATTTT. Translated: CASEDRVTDTQYF.

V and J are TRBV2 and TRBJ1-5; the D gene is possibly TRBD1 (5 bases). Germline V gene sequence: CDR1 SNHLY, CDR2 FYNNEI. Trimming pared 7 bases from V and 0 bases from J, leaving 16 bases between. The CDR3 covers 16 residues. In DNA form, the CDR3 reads TGTGCCAGCACCCAAAAGGGACTCAATAGCAATCAGCCCCAGCATTTT. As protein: CASTQKGLNSNQPQHF. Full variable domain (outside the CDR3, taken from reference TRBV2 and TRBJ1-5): EPEVTQTPSHQVTQMGQEVILRCVPISNHLYFYWYRQILGQKVEFLVSFYNNEISEKSEIFDDQFSVERPDGSNFTLKIRSTKLEDSAMYFCASTQKGLNSNQPQHFGDGTRLSIL.

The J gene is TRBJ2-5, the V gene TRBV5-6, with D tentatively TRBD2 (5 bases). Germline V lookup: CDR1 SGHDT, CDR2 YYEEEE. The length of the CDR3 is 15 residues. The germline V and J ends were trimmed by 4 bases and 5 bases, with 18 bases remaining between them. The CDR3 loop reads CASSGTDSLGETQYF. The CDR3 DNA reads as TGTGCCAGCAGCGGAACGGACTCACTAGGCGAGACCCAGTACTTC. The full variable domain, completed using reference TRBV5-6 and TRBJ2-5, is DAGVTQSPTHLIKTRGQQVTLRCSPKSGHDTVSWYQQALGQGPQFIFQYYEEEERQRGNFPDRFSGHQFPNYSSELNVNALLLGDSALYLCASSGTDSLGETQYFGPGTRLLVL.

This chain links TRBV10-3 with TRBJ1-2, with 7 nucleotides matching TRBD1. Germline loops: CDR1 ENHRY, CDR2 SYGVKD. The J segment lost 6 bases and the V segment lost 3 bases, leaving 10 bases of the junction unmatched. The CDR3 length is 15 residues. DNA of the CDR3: TGTGCCATCAGTGAAAGACAGGGTATAGAAAATGGCTACACCTTC. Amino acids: CAISERQGIENGYTF.

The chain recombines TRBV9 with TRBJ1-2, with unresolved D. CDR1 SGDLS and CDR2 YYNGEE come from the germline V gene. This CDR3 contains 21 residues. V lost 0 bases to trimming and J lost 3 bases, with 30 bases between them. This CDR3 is CASSVAPLGLGLKGNDYGYTF. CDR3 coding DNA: TGTGCCAGCAGCGTAGCCCCCCTAGGACTGGGATTGAAGGGAAATGACTATGGCTACACCTTC.

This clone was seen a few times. The CDR3 region is CAWGPALAGNTIYF. DNA for the CDR3: TGTGCCTGGGGACCCGCGTTAGCTGGAAACACCATATATTTT. The rearrangement links TRBV30 to TRBJ1-3, with unresolved D. The CDR3 consists of 14 residues. Germline CDR1 reads GTSNPN; CDR2 reads SVGIG (reference sequence). The ends were cut back, 5 bases at V and 2 bases at J, with 13 bases in the middle.

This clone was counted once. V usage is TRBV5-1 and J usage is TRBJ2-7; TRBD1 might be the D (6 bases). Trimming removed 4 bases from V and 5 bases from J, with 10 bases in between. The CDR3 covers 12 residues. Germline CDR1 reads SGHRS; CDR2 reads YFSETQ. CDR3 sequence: CASSLQGHEQYF. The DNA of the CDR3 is TGCGCCAGCAGCCTACAGGGCCACGAGCAGTACTTC.

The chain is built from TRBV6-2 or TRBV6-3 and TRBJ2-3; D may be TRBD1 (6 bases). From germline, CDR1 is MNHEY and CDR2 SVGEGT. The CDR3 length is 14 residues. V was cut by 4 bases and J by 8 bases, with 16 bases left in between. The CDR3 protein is CASSSRETGFTQYF. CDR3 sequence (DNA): TGTGCCAGCAGTTCCCGGGAAACAGGGTTTACGCAGTATTTT.

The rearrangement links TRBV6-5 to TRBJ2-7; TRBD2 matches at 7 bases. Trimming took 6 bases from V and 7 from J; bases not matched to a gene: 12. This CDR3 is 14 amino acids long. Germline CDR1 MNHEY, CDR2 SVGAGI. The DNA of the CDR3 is TGTGCCAGCAGAGCGGGACTCCCCGGGGGGGAGCAGTACTTC. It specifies CASRAGLPGGEQYF.